The entry that follows covers one TCR beta chain sequence. Its target is not known. The germline CDR1 and CDR2 sequences are SQVTM and ANQGSEA. This CDR3 has 14 amino acids. Trimming cost V 4 bases and J 0 bases, with 12 bases left between them. Clones were read by immunoSEQ multiplex PCR, and TCRdb kept only the in-frame ones, dropping some. Among around 50,000 clones, around 77% were seen once, and the ten largest hold about 3.5%. This entry is derived from a study of PD-1 blockade in mismatch repair-deficient tumors. Study-wide findings and caveats: Tumor-resident clones, often undetectable pretreatment in blood, expanded then contracted after pembrolizumab.

The sequenced sample was PBMCs, obtained before pembrolizumab treatment. The clonotype comes from an adult with mismatch repair-deficient cancer. The gene calls are TRBV29-1 and TRBJ1-2; possibly TRBD1 for D (6 bases). DNA of the CDR3: TGCAGCGTTGCGGACAGCCGGACTAACTATGGCTACACCTTC. This sequence encodes CSVADSRTNYGYTF.